These 25 T cell receptor beta chains were all obtained from the same sample, sequenced in a study of blood T cell repertoires in COVID-19. Profiling relied on immunoSEQ multiplex PCR, and the TCRdb table lists in-frame clones only, not all of them. The data hold some 200,000 clones, with 70% to 85% observed a single time. The sequenced sample was peripheral blood. Source of these receptors: a human donor in a cohort sampled during active COVID-19.

The gene calls are TRBV27 and TRBJ1-2; D is uncertain. Trimming cost V 6 bases and J 7 bases, with 9 bases left between them. CDR1 is MNHEY, CDR2 SMNVEV, per germline (reference sequence). The CDR3 sequence is 11 residues long. As DNA, the CDR3 is TGTGCCAGCAGAATCGCCGGTGGCTACACCTTC. Translating gives CASRIAGGYTF.

The V gene is TRBV5-1, the J gene TRBJ2-3; possibly TRBD1 for D (6 bases). The CDR3 runs to 15 residues. Looked up from germline, CDR1 is SGHRS and CDR2 is YFSETQ. The V and J ends lost 0 bases and 2 bases respectively, with 10 bases between them. The CDR3 sequence is CASSLDRVPTDTQYF. The CDR3 DNA is TGCGCCAGCAGCTTGGACAGGGTTCCCACAGATACGCAGTATTTT.

This clone came up a few times. The DNA of the CDR3 is TGTGCCAGCAGCTCCCCTCTTAGACGAGGGACTTCCCAAAACATTCAGTACTTC. The encoded protein is CASSSPLRRGTSQNIQYF. The V and J genes are TRBV7-2 and TRBJ2-4; weak D call: TRBD2 (6 bases). Between the trimmed V and J ends, which lost 4 bases and 5 bases, there was a span of 24 bases. The length of the CDR3 is 18 residues. Germline CDR1 reads SGHTA; CDR2 reads FQGNSA. Full variable domain (remainder filled in from reference TRBV7-2 and TRBJ2-4): GAGVSQSPSNKVTEKGKDVELRCDPISGHTALYWYRQSLGQGLEFLIYFQGNSAPDKSGLPSDRFSAERTGGSVSTLTIQRTQQEDSAVYLCASSSPLRRGTSQNIQYFGAGTRLSVL.

This clone was seen once. The rearrangement uses TRBV28 and TRBJ2-7; TRBD2 matches at 7 bases. The CDR3 loop spans 18 amino acids. Per the germline V gene, CDR1 is MDHEN and CDR2 is SYDVKM. After removal of 8 bases from V and 1 base from J, the junction contained 20 bases not matched to a gene. The CDR3 here is CASLSGEGASSRSYEQYF. CDR3 in DNA: TGTGCCAGCCTCTCGGGGGAGGGTGCTAGCTCAAGGTCCTACGAGCAGTACTTC.

V usage is TRBV5-1 and J usage is TRBJ2-1; D might be TRBD2 (6 bases). Trimming took 0 bases from V and 7 from J, leaving 14 bases between them. Per germline, CDR1 SGHRS and CDR2 YFSETQ. The CDR3 covers 15 residues. Here the CDR3 DNA reads TGCGCCAGCAGCTTGGATGTGGGAGGAAGGAATGAGCAGTTCTTC. Its translation: CASSLDVGGRNEQFF. The whole variable domain, remainder taken from reference TRBV5-1 and TRBJ2-1, is KAGVTQTPRYLIKTRGQQVTLSCSPISGHRSVSWYQQTPGQGLQFLFEYFSETQRNKGNFPGRFSGRQFSNSRSEMNVSTLELGDSALYLCASSLDVGGRNEQFFGPGTRLTVL.

This clone was picked up a small number of times. The rearrangement joins TRBV7-9 to TRBJ1-2; D uncertain. The CDR3 runs 13 residues. The germline CDR1 and CDR2 sequences are SEHNR and FQNEAQ (reference sequence). Trimming cost V 1 base and J 4 bases, with 7 bases left between them. CDR3 sequence (DNA): TGTGCCAGCAGCTTAGTCACAGCCTATGGCTACACCTTC. This encodes CASSLVTAYGYTF.

This clone was recorded a few times. The chain joins TRBV27 to TRBJ2-1, with 8 bases aligning to TRBD2. The trim removed 5 bases at V and 4 bases at J, leaving 7 bases unmatched. CDR1 and CDR2 (germline): MNHEY, SMNVEV (reference sequence). The CDR3 loop spans 15 amino acids. DNA for the CDR3: TGTGCCAGCAGTCGGAGCGGGAGTCGTTACAATGAGCAGTTCTTC. Translating gives CASSRSGSRYNEQFF.

This chain connects TRBV6-5 to TRBJ2-4; 7 bases are shared with TRBD1. With V trimmed by 5 bases and J by 5 bases, 9 bases remained unmatched. CDR1 and CDR2 from the germline V gene are MNHEY and SVGAGI. There are 15 residues in the CDR3. DNA of the CDR3: TGTGCCAGCAGTATCCGCCTGGGACAGCAAAACATTCAGTACTTC. The encoded protein is CASSIRLGQQNIQYF.

The chain recombines TRBV27 with TRBJ1-6, with 9 bases that match TRBD1. CDR1 is MNHEY and CDR2 is SMNVEV in the germline V gene (reference sequence). The ends lost 6 bases at V and 0 bases at J; junction bases unmatched: 0. The CDR3 contains 15 residues. The chain's CDR3 is CASRGQGSYNSPLHF. DNA of the CDR3: TGTGCCAGCAGGGGACAGGGCTCCTATAATTCACCCCTCCACTTT.

The chain has TRBV28 and TRBJ2-1, with a weak D call TRBD2 (5 bases). The CDR3 totals 15 residues. Germline V gene sequence: CDR1 MDHEN, CDR2 SYDVKM. The V and J ends lost 4 bases and 8 bases respectively, with 18 bases between them. The CDR3: CASSSRAGSVDEQFF. CDR3 DNA sequence: TGTGCCAGCAGTTCTCGGGCGGGTAGCGTCGATGAGCAGTTCTTC.

The genes are TRBV29-1 and TRBJ2-1; TRBD2 aligns across 8 bases. V lost 0 bases, J lost 2 bases, and 3 bases stayed unmatched. Germline assignment: CDR1 SQVTM and CDR2 ANQGSEA. CDR3 length: 15 amino acids. The CDR3 sequence: CSVEDPGRAYNEQFF. The DNA of the CDR3 is TGCAGCGTTGAAGATCCCGGGAGGGCCTACAATGAGCAGTTCTTC.

The rearrangement uses TRBV5-1 and TRBJ1-4; D call uncertain. The V end lost 0 bases, the J end lost 2 bases, and 8 bases lay between the germline ends. The CDR3 totals 15 residues. In germline, CDR1 is SGHRS, CDR2 YFSETQ. The CDR3 coding sequence is TGCGCCAGCAGCTTGGCCCCAAGCACTAATGAAAAACTGTTTTTT. Translated: CASSLAPSTNEKLFF.

The chain employs TRBV5-1 and TRBJ1-2, with D unresolved. V was shortened by 0 bases and J by 6 bases, with 15 bases between the two germline ends. CDR1 SGHRS and CDR2 YFSETQ come from the germline V gene. This CDR3 comprises 15 residues. Here the CDR3 reads CASSLGGFGLDGYTF. In DNA, the CDR3 is TGCGCCAGCAGCTTGGGAGGGTTCGGACTTGATGGCTACACCTTC.

The chain carries TRBV5-1 and TRBJ2-2; D is unresolved. Germline V lookup: CDR1 SGHRS, CDR2 YFSETQ. The V end was cut by 0 bases, the J end by 3 bases, with 9 bases between. This CDR3 has 15 residues. CDR3 protein: CASSLVVGDTGELFF. The CDR3 DNA reads TGCGCCAGCAGCTTGGTTGTAGGAGACACCGGGGAGCTGTTTTTT.

The chain carries TRBV7-9 and TRBJ2-3; TRBD2 agrees at 8 bases. Germline lookup yields CDR1 SEHNR and CDR2 FQNEAQ (reference sequence). This CDR3 has 16 residues. V lost 1 base to trimming and J lost 4 bases; unmatched junction nucleotides: 7. The CDR3 region has the DNA TGTGCCAGCAGCTTAGATCGCAGCGGGAGTCCAGATACGCAGTATTTT. Translating it yields CASSLDRSGSPDTQYF.

The chain recombines TRBV19 with TRBJ2-5, with a tentative D call TRBD2 (7 bases). V was pared by 3 bases and J by 5 bases, with 10 bases between. The CDR3 runs to 13 residues. Germline V gene lookup returns CDR1 LNHDA and CDR2 SQIVND (reference sequence). The CDR3 bases are TGTGCCAGTAGTATCAGGGGAGGGGAGACCCAGTACTTC. It is translated as CASSIRGGETQYF.

The rearrangement uses TRBV12-3 or TRBV12-4 and TRBJ1-2; 7 nucleotides align to TRBD1. V shed 6 bases and J 12 bases; nucleotides not matched to a gene: 7. The CDR3 runs to 11 residues. The chain's CDR3 is CASSGGGRNTF. Written as DNA, the CDR3 is TGTGCCAGCAGCGGAGGGGGCCGGAACACCTTC.

The V and J genes are TRBV30 and TRBJ1-5; D gene unclear. Germline CDR1 and CDR2: GTSNPN and SVGIG (reference sequence). The CDR3 covers 12 residues. Trimming removed 0 bases at V and 6 bases at J, with 6 bases between. In DNA, the CDR3 is TGTGCCTGGAGTGTAAATCGTCAGCCCCAGCATTTT. Its translation: CAWSVNRQPQHF. Based on the CDR3 plus reference TRBV30 and TRBJ1-5, the full variable domain is SQTIHQWPATLVQPVGSPLSLECTVEGTSNPNLYWYRQAAGRGLQLLFYSVGIGQISSEVPQNLSASRPQDRQFILSSKKLLLSDSGFYLCAWSVNRQPQHFGDGTRLSIL.

The chain uses TRBV5-1 and TRBJ1-1; tentatively, D is TRBD1 (6 bases). Germline V gene data show CDR1 as SGHRS and CDR2 as YFSETQ. The V and J ends lost 4 bases and 0 bases respectively, with 16 bases between them. The CDR3 contains 16 residues. In nucleotides, the CDR3 is TGCGCCAGCAGCCGCATAGGGGAGGGGGTGAACACTGAAGCTTTCTTT. Its protein is CASSRIGEGVNTEAFF.

This sequence joins TRBV20-1 and TRBJ2-1; maybe TRBD2 (6 bases). V dropped 6 bases and J dropped 8 bases, with 14 bases sitting between them. Germline lookup yields CDR1 DFQATT and CDR2 SNEGSKA (reference sequence). This CDR3 contains 12 residues. The CDR3 region is CSASTTGDEQFF. The CDR3 DNA sequence: TGCAGTGCGAGTACAACGGGGGATGAGCAGTTCTTC.

V is TRBV5-1 and J is TRBJ2-1; TRBD2 is a possible D gene (5 bases). The CDR3 is 16 residues long. Looked up from germline, CDR1 is SGHRS and CDR2 is YFSETQ. The V and J ends lost 0 bases and 4 bases respectively, with 14 bases between them. The CDR3 DNA reads as TGCGCCAGCAGCTTGGGACCAGCGGAGAGTTACAATGAGCAGTTCTTC. This sequence encodes CASSLGPAESYNEQFF.

The CDR3 nucleotides are TGTGCCAGCAGCCCCGGACTCAGAAAAAATACAGCTTTCTTT. Its translation: CASSPGLRKNTAFF. The J gene is TRBJ1-1, the V gene TRBV7-2; D gene uncertain. The V end lost 5 bases, the J end lost 10 bases, and 20 bases lay between the germline ends. The germline V gene encodes CDR1 SGHTA and CDR2 FQGNSA. The CDR3 contains 14 residues. Full variable domain (outside the CDR3, taken from reference TRBV7-2 and TRBJ1-1): GAGVSQSPSNKVTEKGKDVELRCDPISGHTALYWYRQSLGQGLEFLIYFQGNSAPDKSGLPSDRFSAERTGGSVSTLTIQRTQQEDSAVYLCASSPGLRKNTAFFGQGTRLTVV.

The sample holds a few counts of this clone. The chain combines TRBV7-2 with TRBJ2-5; 8 nucleotides line up with TRBD2. The CDR3 covers 16 residues. With 0 bases clipped from V and 7 bases from J, the junction kept 10 bases outside the gene matches. Germline V gene sequence: CDR1 SGHTA, CDR2 FQGNSA. CDR3 sequence (DNA): TGTGCCAGCAGCTTAGCGCGAGAGCGGGAGTGGGTGACCCAGTACTTC. Translating it yields CASSLAREREWVTQYF.

V is TRBV7-9 and J is TRBJ2-1, with 14 bases fitting TRBD2. Losses at the gene ends were 4 bases for V and 6 bases for J; bases not matched to a gene: 2. CDR1 and CDR2 from the germline V gene are SEHNR and FQNEAQ (reference sequence). This CDR3 contains 15 residues. CDR3 protein: CASSSTSGRANEQFF. The DNA for the CDR3 is TGTGCCAGCAGCTCGACTAGCGGGAGGGCCAATGAGCAGTTCTTC.

This chain links TRBV5-1 with TRBJ1-1, with 8 bases matching TRBD1. The V and J ends lost 5 bases and 6 bases, in that order; junction bases with no gene match: 18. This CDR3 is 17 amino acids long. Germline V gene sequence: CDR1 SGHRS, CDR2 YFSETQ. This chain's CDR3 is CASSAGPGQAIQAEAFF. The CDR3 DNA reads as TGCGCCAGCAGTGCAGGACCGGGACAGGCTATTCAGGCTGAAGCTTTCTTT.